The clone carrying this T cell receptor (beta chain) has a handful of counts. The data were obtained in a study of cytomegalovirus exposure and HLA in healthy donors. The PCR contained 60 Vbeta and 13 Jbeta primers. Sequencing used immunoSEQ multiplex PCR; TCRdb keeps in-frame clones, though not all of them. The sample lists 99,000 or so clones; 9.5% to 13% were seen once. Sequenced: PBMCs. The sequence came from a man aged 35 to 55 in good health and CMV-seropositive.

CDR3: CASSLTSGSLRNEQFF. CDR3 in DNA: TGTGCCAGCAGCTTGACTAGCGGGAGCTTGCGCAATGAGCAGTTCTTC. The chain couples TRBV11-2 to TRBJ2-1; 12 nucleotides agree with TRBD2. V shed 3 bases and J 6 bases; nucleotides not matched to a gene: 6. Per the germline V gene, CDR1 is SGHAT and CDR2 is FQNNGV. CDR3 length equals 16 residues.